The 4 T cell receptor beta chains below were found in one sample sequenced in a study of control samples from healthy donors and cancer patients (dated by TCRdb to the early 2020s). Preparation of the library involved the immunoSEQ multiplex PCR assay. Imported from immuneACCESS, the table was reduced by TCRdb to in-frame sequences with V and J called. These copies leave out some clones; in studies compared against another copy, an unresolved V gene accounts for under half, and the cause of the remainder is not known. This sample gives about 29,000 clones in total; 87% of them show up just once. Clones ranked in the top ten supply less than 5% of the sample. Sequenced material: formalin-fixed, paraffin-embedded tissue. Receptors originate from a female donor with melanoma.

The chain employs TRBV10-3 and TRBJ2-3; the match to TRBD2 covers 7 bases. CDR3 length: 16 amino acids. The V gene end was trimmed by 0 bases and the J gene end by 5 bases; junction bases not matched to a gene: 8. CDR1 is ENHRY, CDR2 SYGVKD, per germline. The CDR3 sequence is CAISESGTPGGDTQYF. Written as DNA, the CDR3 is TGTGCCATCAGTGAGTCAGGGACCCCGGGGGGAGATACGCAGTATTTT.

This clone occurred once. V gene TRBV9 combines with J gene TRBJ2-1; TRBD2 aligns across 9 bases. The CDR3 has 17 residues. The ends lost 0 bases at V and 1 base at J; junction bases unmatched: 5. Germline CDR1 SGDLS, CDR2 YYNGEE. As DNA, the CDR3 is TGTGCCAGCAGCGTAGTTGCGGGAGGGCGGTCCTACAATGAGCAGTTCTTC. Protein product: CASSVVAGGRSYNEQFF.

The chain links TRBV20-1 to TRBJ1-5, with 7 nucleotides matching TRBD1. The germline CDR1 and CDR2 sequences are DFQATT and SNEGSKA (reference sequence). Trimming took 3 bases from V and 2 from J; bases not matched to a gene: 10. This CDR3 spans 16 amino acids. CDR3 nucleotide sequence: TGCAGTGCTAGTGACAGGGTGGTGAATGGCAATCAGCCCCAGCATTTT. The encoded protein is CSASDRVVNGNQPQHF.

The V gene is TRBV7-8, the J gene TRBJ1-1, with 9 bases lining up with TRBD1. The CDR3 has 15 residues. V was pared by 4 bases and J by 3 bases, with 6 bases of the junction left unmatched. Per germline, CDR1 SGHVS and CDR2 FQNEAQ. In DNA form, the CDR3 reads TGTGCCAGCAGCTCTTACAGGGGGCGCGACACTGAAGCTTTCTTT. Protein product: CASSSYRGRDTEAFF.